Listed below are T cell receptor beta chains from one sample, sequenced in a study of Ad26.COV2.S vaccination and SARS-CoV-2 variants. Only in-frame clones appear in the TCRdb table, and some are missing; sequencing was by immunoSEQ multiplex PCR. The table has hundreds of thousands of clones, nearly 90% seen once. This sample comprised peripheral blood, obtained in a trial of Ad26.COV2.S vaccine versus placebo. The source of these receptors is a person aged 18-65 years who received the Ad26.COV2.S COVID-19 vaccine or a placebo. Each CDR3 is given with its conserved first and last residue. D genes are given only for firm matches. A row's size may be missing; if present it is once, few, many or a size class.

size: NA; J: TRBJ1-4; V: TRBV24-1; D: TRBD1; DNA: TGTGCCACCAGTGATCCTGTCCGGGACAGCTATGAAAAACTGTTTTTT; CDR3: CATSDPVRDSYEKLFF
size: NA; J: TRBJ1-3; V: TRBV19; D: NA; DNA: TGTGCCAGTAGTATCCTACACACTGGAAACACCATATATTTT; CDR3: CASSILHTGNTIYF
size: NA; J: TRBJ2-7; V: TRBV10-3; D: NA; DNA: TGTGCCATCAGTCCCAAAGGCTACGAGCAGTACTTC; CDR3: CAISPKGYEQYF
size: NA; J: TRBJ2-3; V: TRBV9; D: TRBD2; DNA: TGTGCCAGCAGCGTAGGACTAGCGGGGGCGTATAGCACAGATACGCAGTATTTT; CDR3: CASSVGLAGAYSTDTQYF
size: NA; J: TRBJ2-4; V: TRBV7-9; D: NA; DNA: TGTGCCAGCTCCCAGGGGGGGAACATTCAGTACTTC; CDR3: CASSQGGNIQYF
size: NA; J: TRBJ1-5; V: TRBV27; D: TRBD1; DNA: TGTGCCAGCAGTTTAGCCGGGCAGGGGGATCAGCCCCAGCATTTT; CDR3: CASSLAGQGDQPQHF
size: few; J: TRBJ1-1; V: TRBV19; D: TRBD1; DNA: TGTGCCAGTAGTATAAGGGACAGGGCTTACACTGAAGCTTTCTTT; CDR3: CASSIRDRAYTEAFF
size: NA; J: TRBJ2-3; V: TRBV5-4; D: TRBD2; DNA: TGTGCCAGCAGCTGGATGGGAAGTAGGGCGGGGGGAACAGATACGCAGTATTTT; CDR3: CASSWMGSRAGGTDTQYF
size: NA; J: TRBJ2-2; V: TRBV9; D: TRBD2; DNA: TGTGCCAGCAGCCCCCGGACTAGCCCCACCGGGGAGCTGTTTTTT; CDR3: CASSPRTSPTGELFF
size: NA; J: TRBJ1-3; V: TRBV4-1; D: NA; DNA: TGCGCCAGCAGCCTCCTTATAGGCGACTCTGGAAACACCATATATTTT; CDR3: CASSLLIGDSGNTIYF
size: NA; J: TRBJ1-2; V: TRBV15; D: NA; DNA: TGTGCCACCGGGACAATTTATGGCTACACCTTC; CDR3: CATGTIYGYTF
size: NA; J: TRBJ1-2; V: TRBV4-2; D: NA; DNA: TGTGCCAGCAGCCAAGTACAGGGCTATGGCTACACCTTC; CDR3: CASSQVQGYGYTF
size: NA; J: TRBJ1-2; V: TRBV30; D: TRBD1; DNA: TGTGCCTGGAGTGTACGAGGGAAGAGGCAGGGGGCTCATGGCTACACCTTC; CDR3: CAWSVRGKRQGAHGYTF
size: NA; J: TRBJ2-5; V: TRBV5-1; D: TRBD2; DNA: TGCGCCAGCAGCTTATCCGGGACTAGCGAGGAGACCCAGTACTTC; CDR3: CASSLSGTSEETQYF
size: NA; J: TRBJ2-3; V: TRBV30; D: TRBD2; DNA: TGTGCCTGGAGTGTAGCGGGAGGCACAGATACGCAGTATTTT; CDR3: CAWSVAGGTDTQYF
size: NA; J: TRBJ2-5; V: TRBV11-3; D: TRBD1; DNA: TGTGCCAGCAGCTTAGGAGGGACAGGGCTGGGGGAGACCCAGTACTTC; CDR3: CASSLGGTGLGETQYF
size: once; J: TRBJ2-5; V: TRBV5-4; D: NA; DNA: TGTGCCAGCAGCTTCGGCAGCCAAGAGACCCAGTACTTC; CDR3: CASSFGSQETQYF